This T cell receptor beta chain was recorded in a study of a mutant IDH1 vaccine in newly diagnosed glioma. Study-wide context: Patients were pretreated with radiotherapy, temozolomide, or both, mostly both.

Some clones are missing from TCRdb's copy, which holds only in-frame ones; the method was immunoSEQ multiplex PCR. Of about 46,000 clones in the sample, around 94% are singletons; the top ten hold approximately 2.5%. Indicated time point: week 35, safety follow-up. The investigators gave 300 ug of mutant IDH1 20-mer peptide in each vaccine dose, together with topical imiquimod. For this clone: Its target is not known.

The CDR3 is made up of 12 amino acids. Germline V CDR1 and CDR2: SGHTA, FQGNSA. Trimming removed 6 bases from V and 2 bases from J, with 8 bases in between. This sequence originates from a man aged 50 to 59 with glioma. V usage is TRBV7-2 and J usage is TRBJ2-7; D gene ambiguous. The material sequenced was PBMCs, taken from a glioma patient whose treatment included an IDH1 peptide vaccine. CDR3 sequence (DNA): TGTGCCAGCAGTTTACAGCCCTACGAGCAGTACTTC. Translation: CASSLQPYEQYF.